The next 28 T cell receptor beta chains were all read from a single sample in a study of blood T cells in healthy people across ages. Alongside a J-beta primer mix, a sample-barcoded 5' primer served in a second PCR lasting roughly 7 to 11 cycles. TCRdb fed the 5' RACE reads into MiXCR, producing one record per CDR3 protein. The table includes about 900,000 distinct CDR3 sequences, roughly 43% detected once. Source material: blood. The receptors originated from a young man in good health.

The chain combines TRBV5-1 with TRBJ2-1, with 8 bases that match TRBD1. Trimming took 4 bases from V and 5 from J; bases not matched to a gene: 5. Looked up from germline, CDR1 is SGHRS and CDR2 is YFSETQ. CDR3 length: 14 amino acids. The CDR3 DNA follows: TGCGCCAGCAGCAGGGGACAGGTAGACAATGAGCAGTTCTTC. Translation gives CASSRGQVDNEQFF.

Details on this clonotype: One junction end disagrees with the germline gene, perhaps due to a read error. CDR3 nucleotides: TGTGCCAGTAGCCGATTGGCTAGCGGGGGGGACTACAACGAGCAGTTCTTC. This translates into CASSRLASGGDYNEQFF. This chain joins TRBV4-2 and TRBJ2-1; 12 bases are shared with TRBD2. Germline V lookup: CDR1 LGHNA, CDR2 YNFKEQ. This CDR3 comprises 17 residues.

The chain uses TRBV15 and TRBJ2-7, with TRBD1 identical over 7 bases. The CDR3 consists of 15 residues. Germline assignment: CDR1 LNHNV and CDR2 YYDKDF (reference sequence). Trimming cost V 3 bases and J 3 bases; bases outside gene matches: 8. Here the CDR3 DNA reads TGTGCCACCAGCAGTACCAGGGGGATTCGCTACGAGCAGTACTTC. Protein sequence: CATSSTRGIRYEQYF. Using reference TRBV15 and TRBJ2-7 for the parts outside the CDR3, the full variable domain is DAMVIQNPRYQVTQFGKPVTLSCSQTLNHNVMYWYQQKSSQAPKLLFHYYDKDFNNEADTPDNFQSRRPNTSFCFLDIRSPGLGDTAMYLCATSSTRGIRYEQYFGPGTRLTVT.

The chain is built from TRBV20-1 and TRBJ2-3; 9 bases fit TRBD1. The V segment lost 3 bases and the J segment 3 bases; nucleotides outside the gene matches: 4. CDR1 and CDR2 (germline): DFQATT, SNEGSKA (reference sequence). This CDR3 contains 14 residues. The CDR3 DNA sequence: TGCAGTGCTAGTGGGGGACAGGGTACAGATACGCAGTATTTT. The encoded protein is CSASGGQGTDTQYF.

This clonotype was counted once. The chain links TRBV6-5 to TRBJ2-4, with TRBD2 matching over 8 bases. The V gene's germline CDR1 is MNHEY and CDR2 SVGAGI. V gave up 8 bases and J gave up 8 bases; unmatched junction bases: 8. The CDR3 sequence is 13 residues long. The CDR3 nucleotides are TGTGCCAGCTCCCCGGGGGGGGTGGACATTCAGTACTTC. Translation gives CASSPGGVDIQYF.

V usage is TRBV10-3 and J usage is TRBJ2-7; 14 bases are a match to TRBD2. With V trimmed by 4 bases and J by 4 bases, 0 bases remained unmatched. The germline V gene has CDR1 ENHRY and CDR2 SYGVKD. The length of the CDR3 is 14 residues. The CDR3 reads CAISGLAGGYEQYF. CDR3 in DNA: TGTGCCATCAGTGGACTAGCGGGGGGGTACGAGCAGTACTTC.

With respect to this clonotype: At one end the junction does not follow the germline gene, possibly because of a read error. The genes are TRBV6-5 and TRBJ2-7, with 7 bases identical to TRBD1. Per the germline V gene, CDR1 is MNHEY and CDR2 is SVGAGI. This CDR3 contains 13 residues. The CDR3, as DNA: TGTGTCAGCAGTTCCCCAGGGGGCTACGAGCAGTACTTC. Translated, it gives CVSSSPGGYEQYF.

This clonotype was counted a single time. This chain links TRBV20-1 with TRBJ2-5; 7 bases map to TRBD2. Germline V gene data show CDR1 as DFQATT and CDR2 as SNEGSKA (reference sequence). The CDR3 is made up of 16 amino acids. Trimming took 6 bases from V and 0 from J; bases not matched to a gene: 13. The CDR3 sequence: CSATKSVGLYQETQYF. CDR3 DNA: TGCAGTGCGACTAAATCGGTGGGACTATACCAAGAGACCCAGTACTTC.

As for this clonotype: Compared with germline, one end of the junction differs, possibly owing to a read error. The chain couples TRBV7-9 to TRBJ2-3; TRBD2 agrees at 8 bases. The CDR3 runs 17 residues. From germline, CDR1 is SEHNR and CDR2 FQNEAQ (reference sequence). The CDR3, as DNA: TGTGCCTGCAGCTCGCCCCGCGGGACTAGTGATTTTGATACGCAGTATTTT. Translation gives CACSSPRGTSDFDTQYF.

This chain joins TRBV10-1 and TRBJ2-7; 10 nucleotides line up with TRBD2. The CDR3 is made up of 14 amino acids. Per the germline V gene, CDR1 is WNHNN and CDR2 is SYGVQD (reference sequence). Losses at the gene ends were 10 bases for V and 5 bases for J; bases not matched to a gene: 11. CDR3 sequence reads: CATRPSGRIHEQYF. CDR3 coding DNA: TGCGCCACCCGGCCTAGCGGGAGAATCCACGAGCAGTACTTC.

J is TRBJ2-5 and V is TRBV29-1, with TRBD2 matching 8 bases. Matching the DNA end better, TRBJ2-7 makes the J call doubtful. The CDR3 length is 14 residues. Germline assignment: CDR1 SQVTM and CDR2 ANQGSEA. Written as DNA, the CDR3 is TGCAGCGTTGAAGATCGGGAGGGGTCCTACGAGCAGTACTTC. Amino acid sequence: CSVEDREGSYEQYF.

This CDR3 reads CASLDEGKATDTQYF. The CDR3 DNA sequence: TGTGCCAGTCTCGACGAGGGGAAAGCTACAGATACGCAGTATTTT. V usage is TRBV12-3 or TRBV12-4 and J usage is TRBJ2-3; either TRBD1 or TRBD2 may supply D (5 bases each). V was trimmed by 9 bases and J by 3 bases, leaving 19 bases between them. CDR3 length: 15 residues.

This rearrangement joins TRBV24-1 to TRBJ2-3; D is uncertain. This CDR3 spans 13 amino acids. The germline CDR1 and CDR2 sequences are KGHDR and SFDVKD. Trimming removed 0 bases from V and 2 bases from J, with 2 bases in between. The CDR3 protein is CATSDLNTDTQYF. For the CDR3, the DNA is TGTGCCACCAGTGATTTGAACACAGATACGCAGTATTTT.

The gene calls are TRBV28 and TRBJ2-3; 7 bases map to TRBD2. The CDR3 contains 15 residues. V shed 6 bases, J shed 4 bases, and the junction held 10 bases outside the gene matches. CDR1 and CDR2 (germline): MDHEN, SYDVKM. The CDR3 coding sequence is TGTGCCAGCAGGCTACCGGGACTAACGGCAGATACGCAGTATTTT. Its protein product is CASRLPGLTADTQYF.

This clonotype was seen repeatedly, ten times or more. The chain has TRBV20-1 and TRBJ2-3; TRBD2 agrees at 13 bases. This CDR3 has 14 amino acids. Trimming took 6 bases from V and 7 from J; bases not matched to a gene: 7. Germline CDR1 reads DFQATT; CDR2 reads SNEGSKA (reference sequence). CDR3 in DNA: TGCAGTGCCCTGACTAGCGGGGGGTTATATACGCAGTATTTT. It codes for CSALTSGGLYTQYF.

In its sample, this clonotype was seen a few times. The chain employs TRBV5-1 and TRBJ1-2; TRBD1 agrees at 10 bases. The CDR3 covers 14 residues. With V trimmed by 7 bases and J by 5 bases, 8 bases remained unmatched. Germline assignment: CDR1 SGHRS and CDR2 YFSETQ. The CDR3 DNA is TGCGCCAGCGGAACTCGGGACAGGGGATATGGCTACACCTTC. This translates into CASGTRDRGYGYTF. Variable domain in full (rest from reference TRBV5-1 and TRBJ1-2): KAGVTQTPRYLIKTRGQQVTLSCSPISGHRSVSWYQQTPGQGLQFLFEYFSETQRNKGNFPGRFSGRQFSNSRSEMNVSTLELGDSALYLCASGTRDRGYGYTFGSGTRLTVV.

CDR3 in DNA: TGTGCCAGCACCCTAGAGTGGACAGGGGACAGCTCGAACACCGGGGAGCTGTTTTTT. It codes for CASTLEWTGDSSNTGELFF. The V and J genes are TRBV9 and TRBJ2-2, with 9 positions matching TRBD1. Trimming took 6 bases from V and 0 from J; bases not matched to a gene: 15. This CDR3 is built from 19 residues. In germline, CDR1 is SGDLS, CDR2 YYNGEE.

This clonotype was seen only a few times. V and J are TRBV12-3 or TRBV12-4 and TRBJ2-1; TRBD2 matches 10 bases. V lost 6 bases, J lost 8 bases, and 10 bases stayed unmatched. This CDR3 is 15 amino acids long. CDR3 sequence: CASRSGTSVLDEQFF. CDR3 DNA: TGTGCCAGCAGGTCCGGGACTAGCGTTTTAGATGAGCAGTTCTTC.

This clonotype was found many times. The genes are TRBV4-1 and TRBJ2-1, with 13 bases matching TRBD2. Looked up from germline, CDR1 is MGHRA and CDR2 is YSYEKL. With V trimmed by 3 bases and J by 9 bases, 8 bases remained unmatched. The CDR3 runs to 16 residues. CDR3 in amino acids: CASSQMRLAGGGEQFF. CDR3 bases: TGCGCCAGCAGCCAGATGAGACTAGCGGGGGGCGGTGAGCAGTTCTTC.

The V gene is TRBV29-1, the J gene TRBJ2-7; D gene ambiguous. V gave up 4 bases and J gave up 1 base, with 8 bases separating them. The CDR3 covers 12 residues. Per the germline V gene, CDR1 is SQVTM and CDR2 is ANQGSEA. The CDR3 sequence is CSVGLESYEQYF. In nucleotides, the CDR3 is TGCAGCGTTGGCCTGGAATCCTACGAGCAGTACTTC.

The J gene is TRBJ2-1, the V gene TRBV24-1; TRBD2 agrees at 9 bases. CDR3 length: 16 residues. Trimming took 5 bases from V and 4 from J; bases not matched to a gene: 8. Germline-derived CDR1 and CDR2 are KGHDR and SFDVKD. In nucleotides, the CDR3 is TGTGCCACCAGTGTAGCTAGCGGGGCCCAATACAATGAGCAGTTCTTC. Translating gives CATSVASGAQYNEQFF.

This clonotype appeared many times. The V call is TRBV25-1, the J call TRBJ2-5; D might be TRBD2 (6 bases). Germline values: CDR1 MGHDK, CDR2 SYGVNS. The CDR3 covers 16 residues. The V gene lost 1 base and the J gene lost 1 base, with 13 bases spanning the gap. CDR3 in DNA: TGTGCCAGCAGTGAATCCGAAGCGGGCAGCCAAGAGACCCAGTACTTC. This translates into CASSESEAGSQETQYF.

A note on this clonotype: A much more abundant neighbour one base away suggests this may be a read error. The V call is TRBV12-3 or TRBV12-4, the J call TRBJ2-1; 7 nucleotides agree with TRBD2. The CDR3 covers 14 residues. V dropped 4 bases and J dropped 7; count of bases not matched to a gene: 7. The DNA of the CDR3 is TGTGCCAGCAGTTCTTCCCCGGGGGGAAATGAGCAGTTCTTC. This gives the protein CASSSSPGGNEQFF.

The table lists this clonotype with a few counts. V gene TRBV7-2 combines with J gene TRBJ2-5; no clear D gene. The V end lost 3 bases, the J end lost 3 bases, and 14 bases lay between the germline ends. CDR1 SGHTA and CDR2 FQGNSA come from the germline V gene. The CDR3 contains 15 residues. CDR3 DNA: TGTGCCAGCAGCTTCCTCTTGGCTTTCGAAGAGACCCAGTACTTC. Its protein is CASSFLLAFEETQYF.

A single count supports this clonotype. CDR3 amino acids: CASSQVGTGSFRGEQYF. CDR3 bases: TGTGCCAGCAGCCAAGTAGGGACAGGGTCTTTCCGAGGCGAGCAGTACTTC. The V gene is TRBV3-1, the J gene TRBJ2-7; 9 bases are shared with TRBD1. The germline CDR1 and CDR2 sequences are LGHDT and YNNKEL (reference sequence). The trim removed 1 base at V and 6 bases at J, leaving 13 bases unmatched. This CDR3 is built from 17 residues.

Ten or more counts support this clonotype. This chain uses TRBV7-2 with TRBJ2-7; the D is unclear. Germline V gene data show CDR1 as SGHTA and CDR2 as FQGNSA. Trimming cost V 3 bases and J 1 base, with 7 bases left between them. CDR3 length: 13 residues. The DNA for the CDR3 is TGTGCCAGCAGCTTGGCAGAGTCCTACGAGCAGTACTTC. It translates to CASSLAESYEQYF.

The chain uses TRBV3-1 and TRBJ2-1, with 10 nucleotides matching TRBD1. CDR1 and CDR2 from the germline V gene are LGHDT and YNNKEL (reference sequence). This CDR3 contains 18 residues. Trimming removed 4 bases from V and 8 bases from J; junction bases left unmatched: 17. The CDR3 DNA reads TGTGCCAGCAGCCTATCGTCTCGTACTATCGGGACAGGGGATGAGCAGTTCTTC. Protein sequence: CASSLSSRTIGTGDEQFF.

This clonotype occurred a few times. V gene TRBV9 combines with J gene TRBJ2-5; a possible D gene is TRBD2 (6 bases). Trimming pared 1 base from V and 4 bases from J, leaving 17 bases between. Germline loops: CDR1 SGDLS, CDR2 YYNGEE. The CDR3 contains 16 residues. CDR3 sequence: CASSVTEGGVAETQYF. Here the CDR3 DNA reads TGTGCCAGCAGCGTAACCGAGGGCGGGGTTGCAGAGACCCAGTACTTC.